Reported below is one T cell receptor beta chain. Per germline, CDR1 SGHAT and CDR2 FQNNGV. This CDR3 has 15 residues. V dropped 3 bases and J dropped 6; count of bases not matched to a gene: 7. The sample comes from a study of blood T cell repertoires in COVID-19. Study-level background: Samples came from the United States, Italy and Spain, spanning acute and convalescent COVID-19. In each case, the material was cDNA or gDNA derived from T cells, B-cell-depleted T cells, or PBMCs.

Authors' analysis steps: Reference gene primer amplification gave estimated nucleated cell counts. The protocol was immunoSEQ multiplex PCR, while the TCRdb copy is restricted to in-frame clones and leaves out a portion. V, J and clone size are taken as reported in that table, and D and trimming were inferred from the DNA itself. The data show 100,000 to 150,000 clones, about 90% seen once. Sequences were obtained from peripheral blood. The rearrangement uses TRBV11-2 and TRBJ2-2; 7 nucleotides align to TRBD2. The source of this sequence is a human donor in a cohort sampled during active COVID-19. In DNA form, the CDR3 reads TGTGCCAGCAGCTTTGGGGACTACCCAGCCGGGGAGCTGTTTTTT. Translating it yields CASSFGDYPAGELFF.